The next 11 T cell receptor beta chains were all read from a single sample in a study of T-cell memory formation after mild COVID-19. One entry per CDR3 protein, called by TCRdb with MiXCR from the 5' RACE reads. The profile shows 350,000 to 500,000 distinct CDR3 sequences, under 25% of them singletons. Sample: PBMCs or a T cell subset sorted from them (not recorded which). These receptors were taken from an adult woman who had mild COVID-19 (a few samples of this study predate the infection). Cell type and time point are not known.

This clonotype was seen more than once but under ten times. The chain recombines TRBV20-1 with TRBJ1-2, with D perhaps matching TRBD1 (6 bases). V was trimmed by 0 bases and J by 3 bases, leaving 14 bases between them. CDR1 and CDR2 (germline): DFQATT, SNEGSKA (reference sequence). The CDR3 extends over 15 amino acids. CDR3 loop: CSARDWEGGDYGYTF. In DNA, the CDR3 is TGCAGTGCTAGAGATTGGGAGGGGGGAGACTATGGCTACACCTTC.

The V call is TRBV28, the J call TRBJ2-7; D not resolved. This CDR3 contains 14 residues. The V end lost 1 base, the J end lost 2 bases, and 9 bases lay between the germline ends. Germline assignment: CDR1 MDHEN and CDR2 SYDVKM. The CDR3 reads CASSLFPGPYEQYF. The CDR3 DNA reads as TGTGCCAGCAGTTTATTTCCAGGACCCTACGAGCAGTACTTC.

The chain carries TRBV9 and TRBJ2-2; 7 nucleotides line up with TRBD1. The CDR3 has 16 residues. V shed 4 bases, J shed 0 bases, and the junction held 6 bases outside the gene matches. The V gene's germline CDR1 is SGDLS and CDR2 YYNGEE. The CDR3 DNA reads TGTGCCAGCAGCCCATGGGACAGACCGAACACCGGGGAGCTGTTTTTT. Residues: CASSPWDRPNTGELFF.

This clonotype was recorded a few times. The gene calls are TRBV24-1 and TRBJ2-2, with TRBD1 matching over 7 bases. The CDR3 runs 16 residues. Germline CDR1 is KGHDR and CDR2 is SFDVKD. J gave up 0 bases and V 4 bases, and 4 bases lay outside the gene matches. In DNA, the CDR3 is TGTGCCACCAGTGACCGGACAGGCTCGAACACCGGGGAGCTGTTTTTT. Protein: CATSDRTGSNTGELFF.

The V gene is TRBV19, the J gene TRBJ1-2; perhaps TRBD1 as D (6 bases). The CDR3 spans 13 residues. Per the germline V gene, CDR1 is LNHDA and CDR2 is SQIVND (reference sequence). V was shortened by 7 bases and J by 8 bases, with 17 bases between the two germline ends. The CDR3 DNA is TGTGCCAGTAACACACAGGGTTCTCGAGGCTACACCTTC. Translated: CASNTQGSRGYTF. The whole variable domain, filled in from reference TRBV19 and TRBJ1-2, reads DGGITQSPKYLFRKEGQNVTLSCEQNLNHDAMYWYRQDPGQGLRLIYYSQIVNDFQKGDIAEGYSVSREKKESFPLTVTSAQKNPTAFYLCASNTQGSRGYTFGSGTRLTVV.

This clonotype appeared a few times. The V call is TRBV5-4, the J call TRBJ2-1; TRBD2 is a possible D gene (6 bases). V lost 4 bases and J 10 bases, leaving 15 bases between the germline ends. The CDR3 runs to 13 residues. Germline loops: CDR1 SGHNT, CDR2 YYREEE (reference sequence). The CDR3 DNA is TGTGCCAGCAGCGGCGGGACTCAGGTAGAGCAGTTCTTC. Translation gives CASSGGTQVEQFF.

V and J are TRBV18 and TRBJ2-3; tentative D call: TRBD2 (6 bases). Germline values: CDR1 KGHSH, CDR2 LQKENI. Trimming left V 0 bases short and J 6 bases short, with 13 bases between. This CDR3 has 15 amino acids. The CDR3: CASSPPSAGRDTQYF. CDR3 in DNA: TGTGCCAGCTCACCACCTAGCGCGGGGAGGGATACGCAGTATTTT.

V and J are TRBV24-1 and TRBJ2-2; D is undetermined. The CDR3 spans 15 residues. Germline-derived CDR1 and CDR2 are KGHDR and SFDVKD. Trimming cost V 3 bases and J 7 bases, with 14 bases left between them. CDR3 DNA: TGTGCCACCAGTGATGCCAAGACTCCTCACGGGGAGCTGTTTTTT. Translation gives CATSDAKTPHGELFF.

In this sample, this clonotype turned up a few times. CDR3 DNA: TGTGCCAGCAGCTTAGGTCCCCGTCGGAGTAGCGCCCACTCCGATGAGCAGTTCTTC. It specifies CASSLGPRRSSAHSDEQFF. V gene TRBV7-9 combines with J gene TRBJ2-1; possibly TRBD2 for D (5 bases). V dropped 1 base and J dropped 8 bases, with 27 bases sitting between them. The CDR3 is 19 residues long. From germline, CDR1 is SEHNR and CDR2 FQNEAQ (reference sequence).

This clonotype was picked up a small number of times. This chain links TRBV5-1 with TRBJ2-5, with D unclear. This CDR3 is 14 amino acids long. CDR1 is SGHRS, CDR2 YFSETQ, per germline. V was pared by 5 bases and J by 5 bases, with 16 bases between. CDR3: CASRLTPPQETQYF. CDR3 coding DNA: TGCGCCAGCAGATTGACTCCCCCTCAGGAGACCCAGTACTTC.

This chain links TRBV7-9 with TRBJ2-3; D is undetermined. Germline CDR1 and CDR2: SEHNR and FQNEAQ (reference sequence). Trimming removed 5 bases from V and 4 bases from J, with 19 bases in between. CDR3 length equals 16 residues. The CDR3 DNA is TGTGCCAGCAGCGAAGTGCCGGGCTCTAGGTCAGATACGCAGTATTTT. It translates to CASSEVPGSRSDTQYF.